This T cell receptor beta chain was sequenced for a study of CD8 T cells in ankylosing spondylitis (dated by TCRdb to between 2016 and 2019). For the wider study: T cell receptor beta repertoires were profiled in healthy donors and ankylosing spondylitis patients so that disease-linked TCR variants could be found. The full study cohort was made up of 25 to 30 ankylosing spondylitis patients and fewer than 120 healthy donors. Peripheral blood samples were taken, and synovial fluid was additionally collected from ankylosing spondylitis patients. What the authors observed across the whole study: Significant enrichment of the disease-linked clones was reported in matched synovial fluid samples from ankylosing spondylitis patients. Some motif variants had previously been reported in the synovial fluid and blood of reactive arthritis patients, which suggests shared mechanisms of disease initiation. Blood from ankylosing spondylitis patients appeared to be characterized by a TCR beta motif composed of under ten highly homologous amino acid variants. The disease-linked clones showed a CD8+ phenotype and occurred at relatively low frequencies in peripheral blood.

This clonotype was counted a few times. No antigen is known for it. Base qualities are not at hand, and no much larger clone is one base apart. The cysteine opens and the phenylalanine closes a CDR3 of 10 amino acids. Only the CDR3 region is kept as DNA, spanning 30 bases read in frame from base 1. V is reduced by 2 bases and J by 9 bases, leaving a spacing of 2 bases between them. CDR1 and CDR2, per the germline V gene, are MNHGY and SVAAGI. The listed sequencing device is Illumina HiSeq 2500. Quantitative 5'-RACE with molecular barcodes was used to prepare TCR beta libraries. The study's own analysis went as follows. Disease-linked TCR variants were identified with a new computational method built on a probabilistic model of VDJ rearrangement. TCRdb reprocessing: public reads trimmed at Q25 with fastp, clones called with MiXCR, in-frame beta chains kept. Each CDR3 protein gets just one entry, which takes the most common genes and DNA from the rows behind it. The V and J calls were not made by the authors but by TCRdb's processing. The table for this sample lists a few hundred thousand distinct CDR3 sequences; around 21% of them were counted only once. The ten largest clones add up to about 3.5% of the sample.

Material for sequencing was blood, either unsorted or a sorted T cell fraction (not recorded which). The sequence was obtained from a female donor with ankylosing spondylitis or in good health (not recorded which). Recombination linked TRBV6-9 to TRBJ2-1; too little of a D gene remains to name it. The CDR3 protein: CASSYIEQFF. In nucleotide form, the sequence is TGTGCCAGCAGTTATATTGAGCAGTTCTTC.